Described below is a single T cell receptor beta chain sequence and its context. Which antigen it targets is not known. Base quality data are lacking; no much larger clone is found one base away. This sample is drawn from a study of regulatory T cells in long-lasting Graves disease (dated by TCRdb to 2020 to 2023). For the study in its entirety: Newly diagnosed Graves' disease patients had taken antithyroid drugs for less than 3 months. Peripheral blood TCR sequencing and RNA sequencing compared persistent Graves' disease patients with newly diagnosed Graves' disease patients. The study was conducted in China and was registered as a clinical trial. TCR sequencing covered about 13 persistent and approximately 20 newly diagnosed Graves' disease patients, around 33 samples in total. Points the paper makes about the study in general: Patients with persistent disease shared more public clonotypes (roughly 2,900) than newly diagnosed patients did (966). Only peripheral blood was studied, because thyroid tissue, the primary lesion, was inaccessible. The small sample size was acknowledged by the authors as a limitation that may reduce accuracy. Sequencing and analysis were limited to the TCR beta chain. TRBV28, TRBJ1-2 and TRBJ2-5 were preferentially used in persistent disease, while TRBV20-1 and TRBJ2-1 were favored in newly diagnosed disease. Persistent Graves' disease patients showed lower TCR Shannon entropy and fewer highly expanded clones than newly diagnosed patients, suggesting clonal expansion.

Per the germline V gene, KGHDR is the CDR1 and SFDVKD is the CDR2. Measured from the cysteine to the phenylalanine, the CDR3 is 15 residues long. CDR3 DNA only is kept here, 45 bases in frame from base 1. V sheds 7 bases and J sheds 3 bases, leaving 16 bases between their ends. The sample's time point label is to be understood as: newly diagnosed GD, antithyroid drugs for less than 3 months. RNA was extracted from PBMCs in TRIzol for both TCR sequencing and RNA sequencing. The diagnosis of Graves' disease was made according to American Thyroid Association guidelines. The patients came from an endocrinology department in Xi'an, China. Each patient gave around 9 milliliters of peripheral blood, collected in an EDTA anticoagulant tube. Ficoll Paque Plus density gradient separation was used to isolate PBMCs, and no additional T cell sorting was done. An Agilent 2100 Bioanalyzer and agarose gel were used to check RNA quality, and a NanoDrop 2000 was used to measure RNA concentration.

The library was made by multiplex PCR. These reads were obtained on an Illumina HiSeq 4000. TCR beta libraries were built with iRepertoire HTBI primers and Arm-PCR amplification of CDR3 regions. Before sequencing, the PCR products went through gel purification. As for the original processing: Across samples, 60 to 75 TRBV and 13 to 15 TRBJ segments were identified and used for gene usage analysis of CDR3 amino acid clonotypes. COPE and FqMerger were used to merge the filtered high-quality paired reads into contigs. BLAST was used to align contigs to IMGT TRBV, TRBD and TRBJ reference genes, with CDR3 defined following IMGT. Clonotypes above 0.1% frequency were classified as highly expanded clones. Shannon entropy was used to measure repertoire diversity, and the Gini coefficient was used to measure V-J evenness. Public clonotypes were defined as clonotypes shared by more than one individual. TCRdb trimmed public reads at Q25 via fastp, called clones via MiXCR and kept in-frame beta chains. CDR3 protein sequences are deduplicated, and each keeps its most common genes and DNA. TCRdb, rather than the study authors, made the V and J calls. This sample gives 450,000 to 600,000 distinct CDR3 sequences in total; about 14% of them show up just once. Of the sample, roughly 10% falls within the top ten clones.

A further study also used this sample, focusing on T cells in Graves' hyperthyroidism and ophthalmopathy. As the second paper documents: Graves' hyperthyroidism was defined as stable when no progression to ophthalmopathy occurred over 18 months of follow-up. Hyperthyroidism patients were newly diagnosed, had a disease duration of under 2 months, and were aged 18 to 65 years. Patients with uncontrolled infections, other autoimmune diseases, pregnancy or lactation were excluded. Clinical symptoms, serum thyroxine and TRAb, thyroid ultrasound, and orbital computed tomography formed the basis for the diagnoses. The TCR CDR3 was subjected to a first round of RT-PCR using the HTBI primer set and the Qiagen OneStep RT-PCR kit. Most expanded thyroid clonotypes (frequency above 0.001) were also detected in blood, a finding suggesting that blood repertoires may reflect thyroid immune responses. In cross-validation, a model built on a 13 V-J signature told ophthalmopathy apart from stable hyperthyroidism with about 90% sensitivity and roughly 81% specificity, and in testing the same model reached 80%/75%. During validation, the model predicted progression to ophthalmopathy a median of about 5.9 months ahead of onset, with around 71% sensitivity and more than 72% specificity. A discovery cohort of around 98 patients, about 40 with Graves' ophthalmopathy and over 55 with stable Graves' hyperthyroidism, was used to find distinguishing TCR V-J signatures. Whether ophthalmopathy could be predicted prospectively was tested in an independent validation cohort made up of 18 to 20 hyperthyroidism patients plus 17 patients who later progressed to ophthalmopathy. The 100 discovery patients were divided at random into training and test sets in a 7:3 ratio. In about 6 Graves' hyperthyroidism patients, the study also compared T-cell repertoires from thyroid tissue with T-cell repertoires from blood. After sampling, hyperthyroidism patients received methimazole starting at 30 mg daily, and ophthalmopathy patients received high-dose intravenous methylprednisolone. The libraries were constructed in a second round of multiplex PCR and then size-selected and purified. The libraries were sequenced on an Illumina HiSeq2000 using paired-end 100 bp reads. Raw data were processed with SOAPnuke, discarding reads with adapters, uncalled bases, mean Phred below 15, or no exact constant-primer or identifier match. High-quality paired reads were merged with COPE v1.2.5, and unique nucleotide sequences were defined as clonotypes. MiTCR v1.1 was used to align clonotypes to the IMGT TRBV, TRBD and TRBJ reference segments. Analysis was restricted to V-J combinations with a frequency above 0.0001, which covered 99% to 99.2% of repertoires. The TCS score was defined as the ratio of F50 (clonal expansion) to E x V (chaos), calculated using BLOSUM62-based TCRdist between CDR3 peptides within each V-J. Welch's t-statistics and random forest reduced fewer than 550 V-J features to roughly 13, which were used in a naive Bayes classifier (R e1071). Sample size was not statistically predetermined, and blinding of investigators to group allocation was not performed. The paper reports TCR Vbeta CDR3 sequencing of about 140 peripheral blood samples: under 45 ophthalmopathy, 75 to 80 hyperthyroidism and approximately 17 progressor patients.

Sample: peripheral blood mononuclear cells (PBMCs), taken at new diagnosis, from a patient treated with antithyroid drugs. The chain links TRBV24-1 with TRBJ2-3; TRBD1 is a possible D gene, resting on 5 matching bases. This receptor was taken from a young man with Graves disease. Donor details come from another sample of the same person, matched by shared clones. The CDR3: CATRAQGEGTDTQYF. The DNA is as follows: TGTGCCACCAGGGCCCAGGGCGAAGGGACAGATACGCAGTATTTT.